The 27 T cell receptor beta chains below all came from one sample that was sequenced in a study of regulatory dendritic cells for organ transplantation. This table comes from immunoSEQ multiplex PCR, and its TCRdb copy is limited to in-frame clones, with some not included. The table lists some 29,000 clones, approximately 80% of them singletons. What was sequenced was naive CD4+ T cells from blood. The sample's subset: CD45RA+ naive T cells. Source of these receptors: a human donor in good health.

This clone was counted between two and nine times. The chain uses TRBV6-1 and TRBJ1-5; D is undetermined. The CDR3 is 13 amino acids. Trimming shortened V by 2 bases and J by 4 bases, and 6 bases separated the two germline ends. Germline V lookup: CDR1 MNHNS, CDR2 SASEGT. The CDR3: CASSERENQPQHF. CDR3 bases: TGTGCCAGCAGTGAAAGGGAGAATCAGCCCCAGCATTTT.

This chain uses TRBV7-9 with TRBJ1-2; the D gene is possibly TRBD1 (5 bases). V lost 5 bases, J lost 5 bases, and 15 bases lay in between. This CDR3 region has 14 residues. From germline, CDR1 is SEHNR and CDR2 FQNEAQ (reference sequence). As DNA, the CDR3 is TGTGCCAGCAGCCTCGCGGCAGGGACTTATGGCTACACCTTC. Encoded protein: CASSLAAGTYGYTF.

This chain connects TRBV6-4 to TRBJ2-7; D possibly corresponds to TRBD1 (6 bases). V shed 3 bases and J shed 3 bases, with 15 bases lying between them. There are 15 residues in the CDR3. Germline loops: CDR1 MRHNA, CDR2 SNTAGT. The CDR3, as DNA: TGTGCCAGCAGTGAGGATTTACAGGGAGTCTACGAGCAGTACTTC. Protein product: CASSEDLQGVYEQYF.

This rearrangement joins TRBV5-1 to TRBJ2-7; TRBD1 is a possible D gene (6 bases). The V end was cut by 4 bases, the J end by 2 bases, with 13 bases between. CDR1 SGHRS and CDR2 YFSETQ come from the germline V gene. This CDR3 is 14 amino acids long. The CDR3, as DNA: TGCGCCAGCAGCACTAGGGGGTTCACCTACGAGCAGTACTTC. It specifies CASSTRGFTYEQYF.

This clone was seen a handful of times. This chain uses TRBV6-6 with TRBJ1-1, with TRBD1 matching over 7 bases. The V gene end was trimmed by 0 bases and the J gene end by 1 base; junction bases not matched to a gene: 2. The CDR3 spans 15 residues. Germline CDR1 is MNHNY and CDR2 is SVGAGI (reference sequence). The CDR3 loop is CASSYSGQANTEAFF. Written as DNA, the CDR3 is TGTGCCAGCAGTTACTCCGGACAGGCGAACACTGAAGCTTTCTTT.

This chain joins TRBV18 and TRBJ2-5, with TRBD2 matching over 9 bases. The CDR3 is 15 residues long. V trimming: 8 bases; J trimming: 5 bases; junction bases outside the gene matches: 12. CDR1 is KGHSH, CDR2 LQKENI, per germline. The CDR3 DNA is TGTGCCAGCGTTAAGGGGCGGGGGGGCCGGGAGACCCAGTACTTC. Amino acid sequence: CASVKGRGGRETQYF.

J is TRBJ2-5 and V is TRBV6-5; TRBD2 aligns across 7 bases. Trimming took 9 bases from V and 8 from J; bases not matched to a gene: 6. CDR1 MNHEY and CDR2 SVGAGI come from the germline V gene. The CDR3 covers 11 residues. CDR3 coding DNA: TGTGCCAGTTCGACGGGAGGAACCCAGTACTTC. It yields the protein CASSTGGTQYF.

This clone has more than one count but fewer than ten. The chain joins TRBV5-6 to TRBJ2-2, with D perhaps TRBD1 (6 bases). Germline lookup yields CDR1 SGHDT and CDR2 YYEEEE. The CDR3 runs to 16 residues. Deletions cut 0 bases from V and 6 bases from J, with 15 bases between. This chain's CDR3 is CASSLEQGFGPGELFF. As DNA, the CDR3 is TGTGCCAGCAGCTTGGAACAGGGTTTTGGCCCCGGGGAGCTGTTTTTT.

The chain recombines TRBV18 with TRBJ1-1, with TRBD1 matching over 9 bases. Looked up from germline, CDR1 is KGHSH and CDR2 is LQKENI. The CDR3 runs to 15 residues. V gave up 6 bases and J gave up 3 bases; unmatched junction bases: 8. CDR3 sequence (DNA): TGTGCCAGCTCGGCCGGGACAGGGAGTGACACTGAAGCTTTCTTT. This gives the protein CASSAGTGSDTEAFF.

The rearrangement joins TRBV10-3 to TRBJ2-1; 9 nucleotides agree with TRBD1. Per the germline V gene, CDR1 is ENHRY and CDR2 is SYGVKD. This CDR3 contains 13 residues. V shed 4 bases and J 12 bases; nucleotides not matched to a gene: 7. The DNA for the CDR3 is TGTGCCATCAGTGCTCAGGCGGGACAGGGGCAGTTCTTC. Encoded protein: CAISAQAGQGQFF.

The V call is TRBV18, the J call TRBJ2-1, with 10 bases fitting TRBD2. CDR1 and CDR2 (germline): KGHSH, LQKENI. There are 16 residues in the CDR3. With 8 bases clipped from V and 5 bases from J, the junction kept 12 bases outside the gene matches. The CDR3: CASTPTTSGVDNEQFF. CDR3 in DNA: TGTGCCAGCACCCCAACCACTAGCGGGGTGGACAATGAGCAGTTCTTC.

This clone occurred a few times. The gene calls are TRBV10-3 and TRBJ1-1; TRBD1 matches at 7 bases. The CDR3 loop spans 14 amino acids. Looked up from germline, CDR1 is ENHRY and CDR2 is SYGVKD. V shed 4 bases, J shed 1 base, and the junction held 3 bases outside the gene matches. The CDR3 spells CAISVQGGNTEAFF. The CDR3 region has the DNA TGTGCCATCAGTGTCCAGGGGGGGAACACTGAAGCTTTCTTT.

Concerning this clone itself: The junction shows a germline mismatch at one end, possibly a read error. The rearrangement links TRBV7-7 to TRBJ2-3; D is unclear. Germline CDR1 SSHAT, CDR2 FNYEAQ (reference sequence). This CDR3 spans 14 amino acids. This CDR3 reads CASSQTTSTDTQYF. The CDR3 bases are TGTGCTAGCAGCCAAACGACAAGCACAGATACGCAGTATTTT.

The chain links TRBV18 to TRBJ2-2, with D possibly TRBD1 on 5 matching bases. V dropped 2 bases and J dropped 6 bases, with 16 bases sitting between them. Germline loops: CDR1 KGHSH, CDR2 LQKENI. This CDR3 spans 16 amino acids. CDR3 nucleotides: TGTGCCAGCTCACCAACAGGCGGCGTGGGGTCCGGGGAGCTGTTTTTT. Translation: CASSPTGGVGSGELFF.

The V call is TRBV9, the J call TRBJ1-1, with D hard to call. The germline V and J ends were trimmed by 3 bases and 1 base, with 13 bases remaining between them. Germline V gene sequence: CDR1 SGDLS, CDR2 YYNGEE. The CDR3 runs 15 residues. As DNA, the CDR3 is TGTGCCAGCAGCGCTGTGACTGCCCCGAACACTGAAGCTTTCTTT. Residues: CASSAVTAPNTEAFF.

The CDR3 DNA reads TGCGCCAGCAGCTTGGGCAGGGGGCGAGAGACCCAGTACTTC. Residues: CASSLGRGRETQYF. The chain employs TRBV5-1 and TRBJ2-5; 8 nucleotides agree with TRBD1. Germline trimming cut 0 bases from V and 4 bases from J; bases unmatched to any gene: 2. The CDR3 is made up of 14 amino acids. Germline V gene sequence: CDR1 SGHRS, CDR2 YFSETQ.

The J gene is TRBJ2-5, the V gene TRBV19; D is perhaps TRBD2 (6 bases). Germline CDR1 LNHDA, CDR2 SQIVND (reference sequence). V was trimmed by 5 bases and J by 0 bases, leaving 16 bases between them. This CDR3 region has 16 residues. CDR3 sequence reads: CASSETRGTYQETQYF. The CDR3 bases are TGTGCCAGTAGTGAGACACGGGGGACGTACCAAGAGACCCAGTACTTC.

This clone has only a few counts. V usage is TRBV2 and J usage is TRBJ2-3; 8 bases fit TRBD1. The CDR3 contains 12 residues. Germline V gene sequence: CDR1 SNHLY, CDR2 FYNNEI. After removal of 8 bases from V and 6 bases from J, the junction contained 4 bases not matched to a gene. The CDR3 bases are TGTGCCAGCCGCGGACAGGGCGATACGCAGTATTTT. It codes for CASRGQGDTQYF. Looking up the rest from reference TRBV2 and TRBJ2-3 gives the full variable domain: EPEVTQTPSHQVTQMGQEVILRCVPISNHLYFYWYRQILGQKVEFLVSFYNNEISEKSEIFDDQFSVERPDGSNFTLKIRSTKLEDSAMYFCASRGQGDTQYFGPGTRLTVL.

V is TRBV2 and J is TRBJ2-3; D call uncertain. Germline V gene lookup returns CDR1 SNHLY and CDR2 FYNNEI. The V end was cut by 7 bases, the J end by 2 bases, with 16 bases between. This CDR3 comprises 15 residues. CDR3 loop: CASIFLVPNTDTQYF. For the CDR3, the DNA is TGTGCCAGCATCTTCCTAGTGCCGAACACAGATACGCAGTATTTT.

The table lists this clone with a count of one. The CDR3 is CASSPGGRYNEQFF. In DNA form, the CDR3 reads TGCGCCAGCAGCCCCGGGGGGAGGTACAATGAGCAGTTCTTC. The chain combines TRBV4-1 with TRBJ2-1; 7 nucleotides match TRBD2. The germline V gene has CDR1 MGHRA and CDR2 YSYEKL. The CDR3 consists of 14 residues. V gave up 4 bases and J gave up 4 bases; unmatched junction bases: 4.

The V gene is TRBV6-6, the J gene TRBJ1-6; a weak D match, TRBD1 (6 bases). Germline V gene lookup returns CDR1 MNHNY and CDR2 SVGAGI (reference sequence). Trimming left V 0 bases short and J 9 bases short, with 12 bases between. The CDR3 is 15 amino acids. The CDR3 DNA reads TGTGCCAGCAGTTACTCGATGGGGGACATTTCACCCCTCCACTTT. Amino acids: CASSYSMGDISPLHF.

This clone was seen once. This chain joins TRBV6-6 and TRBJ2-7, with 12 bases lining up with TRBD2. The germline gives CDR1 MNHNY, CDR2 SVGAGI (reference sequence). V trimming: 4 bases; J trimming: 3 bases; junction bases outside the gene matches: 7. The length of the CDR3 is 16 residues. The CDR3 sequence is CASSSLQTSGGYEQYF. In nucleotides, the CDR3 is TGTGCCAGCAGTTCCCTTCAGACTAGCGGGGGCTACGAGCAGTACTTC.

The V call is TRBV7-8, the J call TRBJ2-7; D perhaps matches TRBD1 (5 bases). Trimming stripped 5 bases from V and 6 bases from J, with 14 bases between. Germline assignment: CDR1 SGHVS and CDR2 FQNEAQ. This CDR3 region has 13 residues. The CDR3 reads CASSRTWQGEQYF. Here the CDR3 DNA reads TGTGCCAGCAGCCGTACATGGCAGGGCGAGCAGTACTTC.

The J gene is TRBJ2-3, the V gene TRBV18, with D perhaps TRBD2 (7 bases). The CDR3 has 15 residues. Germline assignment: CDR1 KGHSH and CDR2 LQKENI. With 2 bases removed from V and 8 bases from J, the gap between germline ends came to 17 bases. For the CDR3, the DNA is TGTGCCAGCTCACCAGATCGGGGGGCGCGAGGTACGCAGTATTTT. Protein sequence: CASSPDRGARGTQYF.

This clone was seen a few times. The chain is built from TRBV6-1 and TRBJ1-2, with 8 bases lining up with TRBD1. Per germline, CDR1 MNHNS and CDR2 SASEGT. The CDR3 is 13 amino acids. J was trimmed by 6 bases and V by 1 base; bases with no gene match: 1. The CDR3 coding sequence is TGTGCCAGCAGTGAAGGGACAGGGAATGGCTACACCTTC. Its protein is CASSEGTGNGYTF.

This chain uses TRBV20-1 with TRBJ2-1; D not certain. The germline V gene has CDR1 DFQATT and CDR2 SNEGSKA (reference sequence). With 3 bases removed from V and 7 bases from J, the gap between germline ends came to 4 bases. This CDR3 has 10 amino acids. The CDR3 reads CSARTNEQFF. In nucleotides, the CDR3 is TGCAGTGCTAGGACTAATGAGCAGTTCTTC.

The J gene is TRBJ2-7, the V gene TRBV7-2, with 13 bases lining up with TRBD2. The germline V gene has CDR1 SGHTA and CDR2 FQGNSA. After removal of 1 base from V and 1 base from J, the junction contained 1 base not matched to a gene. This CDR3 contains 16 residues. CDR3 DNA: TGTGCCAGCAGCTTAGGACTAGCGGGGGGTTCCTACGAGCAGTACTTC. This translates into CASSLGLAGGSYEQYF.